This T cell receptor (beta chain) was identified in a study of CD8+CD57+ T cells in acquired aplastic anemia. Findings and caveats of the study: Common to patients and controls were around 30 CD8+ CDR3 sequences.

This CDR3 has 15 residues. The ends were cut back, 5 bases at V and 3 bases at J, with 13 bases in the middle. Germline values: CDR1 MRHNA, CDR2 SNTAGT. This clonotype was picked up many times. The antigen is unknown. The template for TCR beta VDJ and CDR3 sequence profiling was genomic DNA. TCRdb used MiXCR to reprocess the reads, holding one entry per CDR3 protein. The sample lists about 190,000 distinct CDR3 sequences; over 60% were seen once. Specimen: sorted CD4+, CD8+, or CD8+CD57+ T cells (not recorded which) from PBMCs. This clonotype was sampled from a human donor with severe aplastic anemia or a healthy control (not recorded which). The genes are TRBV6-4 and TRBJ2-2; either TRBD1 or TRBD2 may fit D (5 bases each). CDR3 in DNA: TGTGCCAGCAGTACCGGGACGGACTACACCGGGGAGCTGTTTTTT. This encodes CASSTGTDYTGELFF.